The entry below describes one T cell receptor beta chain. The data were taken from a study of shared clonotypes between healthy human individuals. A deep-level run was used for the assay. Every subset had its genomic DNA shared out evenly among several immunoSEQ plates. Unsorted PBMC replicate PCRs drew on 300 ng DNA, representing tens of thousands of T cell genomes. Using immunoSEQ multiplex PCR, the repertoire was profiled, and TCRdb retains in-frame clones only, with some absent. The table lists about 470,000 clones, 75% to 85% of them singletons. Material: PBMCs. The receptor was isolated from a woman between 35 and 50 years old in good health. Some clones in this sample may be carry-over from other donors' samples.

CDR3 protein: CASSVRLAGTDTQYF. In nucleotides, the CDR3 is TGTGCCAGCAGTGTTAGGCTAGCGGGCACAGATACGCAGTATTTT. The V and J genes are TRBV2 and TRBJ2-3; 7 bases agree with TRBD2. Germline V gene sequence: CDR1 SNHLY, CDR2 FYNNEI. The CDR3 is made up of 15 amino acids. The trim removed 4 bases at V and 1 base at J, leaving 5 bases unmatched. The full variable domain, with the rest looked up from reference TRBV2 and TRBJ2-3, is EPEVTQTPSHQVTQMGQEVILRCVPISNHLYFYWYRQILGQKVEFLVSFYNNEISEKSEIFDDQFSVERPDGSNFTLKIRSTKLEDSAMYFCASSVRLAGTDTQYFGPGTRLTVL.